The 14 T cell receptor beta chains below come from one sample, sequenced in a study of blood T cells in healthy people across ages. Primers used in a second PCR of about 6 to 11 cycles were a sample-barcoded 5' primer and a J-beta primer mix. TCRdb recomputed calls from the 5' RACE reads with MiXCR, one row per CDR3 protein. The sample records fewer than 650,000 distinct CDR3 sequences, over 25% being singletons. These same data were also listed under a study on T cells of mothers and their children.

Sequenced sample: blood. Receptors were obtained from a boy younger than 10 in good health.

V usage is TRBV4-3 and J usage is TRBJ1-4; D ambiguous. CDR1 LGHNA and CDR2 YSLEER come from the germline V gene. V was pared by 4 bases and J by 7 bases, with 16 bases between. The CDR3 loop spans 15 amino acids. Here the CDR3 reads CASSRTSSPPEKLFF. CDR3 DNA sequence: TGCGCCAGCAGCCGAACGTCGAGCCCTCCTGAAAAACTGTTTTTT.

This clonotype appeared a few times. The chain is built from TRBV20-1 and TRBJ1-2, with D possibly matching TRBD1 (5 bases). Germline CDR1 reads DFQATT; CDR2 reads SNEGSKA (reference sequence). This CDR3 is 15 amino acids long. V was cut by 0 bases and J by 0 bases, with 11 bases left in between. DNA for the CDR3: TGCAGTGCTAGAGAGTTACAGGCCACTAACTATGGCTACACCTTC. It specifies CSARELQATNYGYTF.

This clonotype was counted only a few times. The CDR3 reads CASNLEGEYNYGYTF. The DNA for the CDR3 is TGTGCCAGCAACCTAGAGGGGGAATACAACTATGGCTACACCTTC. The J gene is TRBJ1-2, the V gene TRBV9; D possibly corresponds to TRBD1 (6 bases). Trimming removed 6 bases from V and 2 bases from J, with 17 bases in between. There are 15 residues in the CDR3. Germline V gene lookup returns CDR1 SGDLS and CDR2 YYNGEE.

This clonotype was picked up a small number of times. CDR3 sequence (DNA): TGTGCCAGCAGTCCTACAGGGGGCCGCTCTGGAAACACCATATATTTT. This translates into CASSPTGGRSGNTIYF. The rearrangement links TRBV27 to TRBJ1-3; TRBD1 matches at 9 bases. This CDR3 is 16 amino acids long. Germline V gives CDR1 MNHEY, CDR2 SMNVEV (reference sequence). The V gene end was trimmed by 5 bases and the J gene end by 0 bases; junction bases not matched to a gene: 5.

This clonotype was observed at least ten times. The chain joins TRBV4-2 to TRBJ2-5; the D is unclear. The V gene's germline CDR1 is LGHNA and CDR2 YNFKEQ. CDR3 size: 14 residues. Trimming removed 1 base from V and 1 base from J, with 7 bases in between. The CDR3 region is CASSQAKRQETQYF. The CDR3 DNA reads TGTGCCAGCAGCCAAGCAAAGCGCCAAGAGACCCAGTACTTC.

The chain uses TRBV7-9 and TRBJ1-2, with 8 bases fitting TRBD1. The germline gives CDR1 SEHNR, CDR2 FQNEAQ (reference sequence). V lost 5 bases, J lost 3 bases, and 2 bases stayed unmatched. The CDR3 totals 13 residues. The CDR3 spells CASSQGQDYGYTF. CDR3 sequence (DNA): TGTGCCAGCAGCCAGGGACAGGACTATGGCTACACCTTC.

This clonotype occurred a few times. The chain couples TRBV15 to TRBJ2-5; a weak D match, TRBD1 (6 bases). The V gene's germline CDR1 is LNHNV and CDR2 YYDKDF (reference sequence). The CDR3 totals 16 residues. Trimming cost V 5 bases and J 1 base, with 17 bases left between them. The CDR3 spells CATSHAGAVIQETQYF. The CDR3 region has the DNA TGTGCCACCAGCCACGCAGGGGCTGTTATCCAAGAGACCCAGTACTTC.

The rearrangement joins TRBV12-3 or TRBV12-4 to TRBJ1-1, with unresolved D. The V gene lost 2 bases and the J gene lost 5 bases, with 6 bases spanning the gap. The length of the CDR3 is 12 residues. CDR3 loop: CASSLRVTEAFF. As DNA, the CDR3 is TGTGCCAGCAGTTTAAGGGTGACTGAAGCTTTCTTT.

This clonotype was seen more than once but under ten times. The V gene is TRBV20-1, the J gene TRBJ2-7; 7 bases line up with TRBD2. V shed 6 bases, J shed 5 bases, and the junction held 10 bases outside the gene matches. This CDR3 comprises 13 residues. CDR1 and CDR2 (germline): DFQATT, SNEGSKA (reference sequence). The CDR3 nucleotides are TGCAGTGCCCTGGGGGAGGGTGAGAACGAGCAGTACTTC. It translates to CSALGEGENEQYF.

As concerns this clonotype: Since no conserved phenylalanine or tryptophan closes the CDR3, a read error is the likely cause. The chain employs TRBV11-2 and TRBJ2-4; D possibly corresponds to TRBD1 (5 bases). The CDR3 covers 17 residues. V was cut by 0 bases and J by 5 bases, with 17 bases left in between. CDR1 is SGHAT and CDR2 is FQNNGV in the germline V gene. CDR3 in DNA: TGTGCCAGCAGCTTAGACAGGACATGGTTGGAAGAAAACATTCAGTACTCC. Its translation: CASSLDRTWLEENIQYS.

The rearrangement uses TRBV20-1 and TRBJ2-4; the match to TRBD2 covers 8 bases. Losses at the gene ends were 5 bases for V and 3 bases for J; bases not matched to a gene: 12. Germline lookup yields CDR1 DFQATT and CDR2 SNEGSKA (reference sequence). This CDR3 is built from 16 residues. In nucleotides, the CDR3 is TGCAGTGCTTGGGGGGGGCCGCGGGAGGACAAAAACATTCAGTACTTC. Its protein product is CSAWGGPREDKNIQYF.

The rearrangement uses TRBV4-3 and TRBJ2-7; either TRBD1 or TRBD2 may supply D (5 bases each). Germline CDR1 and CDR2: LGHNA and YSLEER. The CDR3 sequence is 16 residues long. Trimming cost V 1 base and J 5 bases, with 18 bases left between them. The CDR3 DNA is TGCGCCAGCAGCCAAGTATGGGACCCTCGGTTGAACGAGCAGTACTTC. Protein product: CASSQVWDPRLNEQYF.

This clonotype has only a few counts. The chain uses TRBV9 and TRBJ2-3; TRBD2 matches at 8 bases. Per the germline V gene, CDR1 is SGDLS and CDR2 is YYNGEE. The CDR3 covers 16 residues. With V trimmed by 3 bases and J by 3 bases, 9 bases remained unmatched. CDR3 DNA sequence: TGTGCCAGCAGCGCGCGGGAGGTTAGTTCTACAGATACGCAGTATTTT. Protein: CASSAREVSSTDTQYF.

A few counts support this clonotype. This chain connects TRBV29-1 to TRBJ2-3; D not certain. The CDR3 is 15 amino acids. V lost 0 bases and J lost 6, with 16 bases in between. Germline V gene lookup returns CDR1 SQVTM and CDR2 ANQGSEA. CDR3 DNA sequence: TGCAGCGTTGAAGAAACCCTCACTCCCCCCGATACGCAGTATTTT. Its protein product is CSVEETLTPPDTQYF.